These 17 T cell receptor beta chains came from one sample sequenced in a study of shared T cell receptors in the human thymus. Data came from immunoSEQ multiplex PCR; TCRdb stores just in-frame clones and leaves some out. The sample lists 700,000 or so clones, approximately 85% occurring once. The sample was also reused in another study, on human thymus T cells.

The sample was thymocytes. Source of these receptors: a girl in the first two years of life with a congenital heart defect.

This clone was seen more than once but under ten times. The chain carries TRBV15 and TRBJ1-4, with D perhaps matching TRBD1 (5 bases). V lost 3 bases to trimming and J lost 4 bases, with 12 bases between them. The CDR3 is 15 amino acids. Germline V gene data show CDR1 as LNHNV and CDR2 as YYDKDF (reference sequence). The CDR3 loop reads CATSRTASYNEKLFF. The CDR3 nucleotides are TGTGCCACCAGCAGGACAGCTAGTTATAATGAAAAACTGTTTTTT.

The J gene is TRBJ1-6, the V gene TRBV5-4; D not resolved. Germline CDR1 reads SGHNT; CDR2 reads YYREEE (reference sequence). With 4 bases removed from V and 7 bases from J, the gap between germline ends came to 15 bases. The CDR3 length is 15 residues. DNA for the CDR3: TGTGCCAGCAGCCCCAGGAGGGAGTGGAATTCACCCCTCCACTTT. Translating it yields CASSPRREWNSPLHF.

This clone has only one observation. The chain employs TRBV6-6 and TRBJ1-2; 8 nucleotides match TRBD1. Per the germline V gene, CDR1 is MNHNY and CDR2 is SVGAGI (reference sequence). The V gene end was trimmed by 2 bases and the J gene end by 4 bases; junction bases not matched to a gene: 9. This CDR3 region has 16 residues. This chain's CDR3 is CASSYPMDREGYGYTF. The CDR3 region has the DNA TGTGCCAGCAGTTACCCAATGGACAGGGAAGGCTATGGCTACACCTTC.

The chain combines TRBV21-1 with TRBJ2-7; the table's D call, TRBD2, has no DNA check behind it. TRBV21-1 is a pseudogene segment. CDR3 length: 14 amino acids. The CDR3 sequence is CASSRDAGASEQYF. The CDR3 bases are TGTGCCAGCAGCAGAGATGCGGGAGCCTCCGAGCAGTACTTC.

The J gene is TRBJ2-3, the V gene TRBV10-2, with 8 bases lining up with TRBD2. The junction had 10 bases not matched to a gene; V was cut back by 11 bases and J by 0 bases. Germline CDR1 reads WSHSY; CDR2 reads SAAADI. The CDR3 sequence is 15 residues long. The CDR3 DNA reads TGCGCCTCCGAGCCAGCGGGAGATAGCACAGATACGCAGTATTTT. Translating gives CASEPAGDSTDTQYF.

This rearrangement joins TRBV7-2 to TRBJ2-1; 8 bases line up with TRBD2. The CDR3 loop spans 15 amino acids. Per germline, CDR1 SGHTA and CDR2 FQGNSA. V shed 1 base and J 5 bases; nucleotides not matched to a gene: 4. DNA for the CDR3: TGTGCCAGCAGCTTAGGACCGGGGGGGGACAATGAGCAGTTCTTC. This sequence encodes CASSLGPGGDNEQFF.

The chain employs TRBV6-6 and TRBJ1-4; 9 bases are a match to TRBD1. CDR3 length: 14 amino acids. Germline values: CDR1 MNHNY, CDR2 SVGAGI (reference sequence). V lost 6 bases, J lost 3 bases, and 2 bases stayed unmatched. The CDR3 loop is CASRDRGANEKLFF. The DNA of the CDR3 is TGTGCCAGCAGGGACAGGGGTGCTAATGAAAAACTGTTTTTT.

The chain is built from TRBV5-6 and TRBJ2-5; 9 positions match TRBD2. Germline CDR1 SGHDT, CDR2 YYEEEE. The CDR3 is 18 residues long. Trimming cost V 0 bases and J 2 bases; bases outside gene matches: 11. The CDR3: CASSLGLRFAGGQETQYF. The CDR3 nucleotides are TGTGCCAGCAGCTTGGGTCTGCGGTTTGCGGGGGGGCAAGAGACCCAGTACTTC.

This clone appeared a few times. V and J are TRBV6-6 and TRBJ1-5, with D possibly TRBD1 on 5 matching bases. From germline, CDR1 is MNHNY and CDR2 SVGAGI (reference sequence). The V gene lost 3 bases and the J gene lost 1 base, with 13 bases spanning the gap. The CDR3 has 16 residues. The DNA of the CDR3 is TGTGCCAGCAGTTATGAGGCAGGGAAGAGCAATCAGCCCCAGCATTTT. Translation gives CASSYEAGKSNQPQHF.

This clone was found once. The chain employs TRBV5-1 and TRBJ2-7; TRBD1 matches at 8 bases. This CDR3 is built from 14 residues. V lost 4 bases, J lost 0 bases, and 3 bases stayed unmatched. CDR1 and CDR2 (germline): SGHRS, YFSETQ. The CDR3 protein is CASSAGQVSYEQYF. CDR3 nucleotides: TGCGCCAGCAGCGCGGGACAGGTCTCCTACGAGCAGTACTTC.

This chain connects TRBV2 to TRBJ1-2, with a tentative D call TRBD1 (5 bases). Germline loops: CDR1 SNHLY, CDR2 FYNNEI. The CDR3 spans 15 residues. Trimming removed 6 bases from V and 2 bases from J, with 16 bases in between. For the CDR3, the DNA is TGTGCCAGCAGCCCCAGACCGGACACCAACTATGGCTACACCTTC. This sequence encodes CASSPRPDTNYGYTF.

The V call is TRBV19, the J call TRBJ2-2; possibly TRBD1 for D (6 bases). In germline, CDR1 is LNHDA, CDR2 SQIVND (reference sequence). The ends were cut back, 3 bases at V and 3 bases at J, with 8 bases in the middle. The length of the CDR3 is 14 residues. The CDR3 region is CASSIRTDTGELFF. CDR3 sequence (DNA): TGTGCCAGTAGTATCCGGACAGACACCGGGGAGCTGTTTTTT.

In this sample, this clone turned up once. The chain couples TRBV6-5 to TRBJ2-1; D is possibly TRBD2 (5 bases). Per the germline V gene, CDR1 is MNHEY and CDR2 is SVGAGI. This CDR3 is built from 15 residues. The ends were cut back, 6 bases at V and 2 bases at J, with 14 bases in the middle. As DNA, the CDR3 is TGTGCCAGCAGGCCCAGCGGAGCCACCTACAATGAGCAGTTCTTC. Translating gives CASRPSGATYNEQFF.

The V and J genes are TRBV5-1 and TRBJ1-1, with a weak D call TRBD1 (5 bases). The V end lost 0 bases, the J end lost 5 bases, and 14 bases lay between the germline ends. Germline V gene lookup returns CDR1 SGHRS and CDR2 YFSETQ. This CDR3 contains 15 residues. CDR3 sequence: CASSLDGRVGTEAFF. CDR3 DNA: TGCGCCAGCAGCTTGGACGGCAGGGTGGGTACTGAAGCTTTCTTT.

The chain recombines TRBV28 with TRBJ1-5; perhaps TRBD1 as D (6 bases). V lost 0 bases and J lost 2, with 23 bases in between. CDR1 and CDR2 (germline): MDHEN, SYDVKM. CDR3 length: 20 residues. CDR3: CASSLCPGGAGTWGNQPQHF. The CDR3 nucleotides read TGTGCCAGCAGTTTATGCCCGGGGGGGGCCGGGACGTGGGGCAATCAGCCCCAGCATTTT.

This clone has a handful of counts. The chain is built from TRBV5-1 and TRBJ2-3, with D perhaps matching TRBD2 (6 bases). CDR3 length: 17 residues. CDR1 and CDR2 from the germline V gene are SGHRS and YFSETQ. The V end lost 0 bases, the J end lost 0 bases, and 14 bases lay between the germline ends. The CDR3 loop is CASSLAERAASTDTQYF. The CDR3 DNA reads TGCGCCAGCAGCTTGGCGGAGCGGGCAGCTAGCACAGATACGCAGTATTTT.

The chain recombines TRBV5-4 with TRBJ2-5; 11 bases are a match to TRBD1. The DNA end lines up better with TRBJ2-7; the J call may be wrong. Germline CDR1 reads SGHNT; CDR2 reads YYREEE (reference sequence). This CDR3 is 14 amino acids long. The CDR3 sequence is CASSSGQGVGEQYF. The CDR3 DNA follows: TGTGCCAGCAGCTCGGGACAGGGGGTGGGCGAGCAGTACTTC.